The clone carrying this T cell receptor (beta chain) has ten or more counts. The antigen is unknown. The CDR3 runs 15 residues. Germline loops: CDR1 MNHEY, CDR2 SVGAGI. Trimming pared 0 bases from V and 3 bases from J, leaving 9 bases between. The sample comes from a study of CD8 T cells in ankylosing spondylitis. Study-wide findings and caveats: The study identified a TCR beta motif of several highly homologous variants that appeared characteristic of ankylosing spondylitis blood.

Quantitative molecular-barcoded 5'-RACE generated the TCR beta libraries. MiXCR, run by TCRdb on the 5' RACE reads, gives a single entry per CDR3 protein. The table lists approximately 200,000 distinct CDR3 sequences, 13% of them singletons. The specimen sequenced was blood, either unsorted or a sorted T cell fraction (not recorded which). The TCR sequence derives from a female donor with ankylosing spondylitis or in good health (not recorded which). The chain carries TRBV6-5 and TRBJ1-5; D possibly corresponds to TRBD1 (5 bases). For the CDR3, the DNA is TGTGCCAGCAGTTACTCTTCCAGGGACAATCAGCCCCAGCATTTT. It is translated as CASSYSSRDNQPQHF.